This note documents a single T cell receptor beta chain sequence. Its antigen is still unknown. RNA was extracted from bulk tissue without any cell sorting. Chemotherapy-naive patients with new lung cancer underwent thoracic surgery in China, August–November 2014. Trimming at V came to 7 bases and at J to 5 bases, leaving 8 bases not matched to a gene. Germline V CDR1 and CDR2: MNHEY, SVGEGT. The CDR3 runs to 14 residues. The library came from three nested PCR rounds adapted from ARM-PCR protocols. Each CDR3 protein is one row after TCRdb ran MiXCR on the multiplex PCR reads. The table shows some 78,000 distinct CDR3 sequences, with approximately 79% occurring only once. This entry belongs to a study of tumor and adjacent non-tumor tissue in lung cancer. Study-wide background: The cohort had approximately 12 adenocarcinoma, 2 squamous cell and 1 small cell patients. Study-wide results and limits: Compared with tumor, normal lung showed significantly lower TCR diversity.

The genes are TRBV6-2 or TRBV6-3 and TRBJ2-1; 7 positions match TRBD2. Material: lung tumor tissue. The clonotype was recovered from a woman aged 50 to 65 with non-small cell lung cancer. For the CDR3, the DNA is TGTGCCAGCATGACTAGCAGGACTAACAATGAGCAGTTCTTC. Protein: CASMTSRTNNEQFF.